The clone carrying this T cell receptor (beta chain) was observed a few times. Antigen unknown. The record originates from a study of glioma-infiltrating T cells after dendritic cell vaccination. Findings of the study overall: Longer survival after dendritic cell vaccination followed higher pretreatment TIL content.

This sample's time point: after dendritic cell vaccination, including at tumor progression/relapse. Only patients with spare fresh-frozen tumor and over two years of follow-up were included. Input was 2 ug genomic DNA, or all available if less. Method: immunoSEQ multiplex PCR; TCRdb's copy keeps in-frame clones and lacks some. Of over 65,000 clones listed, 85% were seen once; the top ten hold 8.5%. V shed 4 bases, J shed 6 bases, and the junction held 9 bases outside the gene matches. Germline assignment: CDR1 SGHRS and CDR2 YFSETQ. This CDR3 spans 16 amino acids. The source is a human donor with glioblastoma. This sample comprised blood, obtained after dendritic cell vaccination. This sequence joins TRBV5-1 and TRBJ2-2; 10 bases align to TRBD1. The CDR3 reads CASSPRQGARSGELFF. DNA of the CDR3: TGCGCCAGCAGCCCCAGACAGGGGGCGCGTTCCGGGGAGCTGTTTTTT.